The present TCR beta chain was sequenced within a study of identical twins. This clonotype was recorded at least ten times. One entry per CDR3 protein, called by TCRdb with MiXCR from the 5' RACE reads. Counted here are roughly 230,000 distinct CDR3 sequences, 6.5% to 9.5% occurring once; the ten biggest clones make up roughly 3%. The CDR3 runs 16 residues. Germline-derived CDR1 and CDR2 are SEHNR and FQNEAQ (reference sequence). With V trimmed by 5 bases and J by 0 bases, 4 bases remained unmatched. These records were also assigned to another study, of yellow fever vaccine responses in identical twins.

Sample: CD8+ T cells sorted from blood. This chain joins TRBV7-9 and TRBJ2-1, with 10 bases lining up with TRBD1. The TCR sequence derives from a woman aged 18-29 years in good health. The CDR3 nucleotides read TGTGCCAGCAGCCCGTGGACAGGGGGCTCCTACAATGAGCAGTTCTTC. Translation gives CASSPWTGGSYNEQFF.